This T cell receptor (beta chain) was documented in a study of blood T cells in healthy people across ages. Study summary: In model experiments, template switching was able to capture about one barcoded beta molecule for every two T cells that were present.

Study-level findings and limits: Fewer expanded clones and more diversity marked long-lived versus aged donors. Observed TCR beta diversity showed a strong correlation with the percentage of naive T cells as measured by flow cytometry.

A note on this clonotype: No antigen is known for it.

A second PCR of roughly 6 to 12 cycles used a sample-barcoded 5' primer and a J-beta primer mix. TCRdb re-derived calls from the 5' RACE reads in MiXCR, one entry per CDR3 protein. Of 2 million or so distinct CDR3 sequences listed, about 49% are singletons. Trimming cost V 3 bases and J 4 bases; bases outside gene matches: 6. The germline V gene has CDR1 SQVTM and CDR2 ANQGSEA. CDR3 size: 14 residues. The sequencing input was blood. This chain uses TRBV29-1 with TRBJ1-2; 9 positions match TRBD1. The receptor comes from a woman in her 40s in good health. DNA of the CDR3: TGCAGCGTTGAGGGGACAGGGAGGGGCTATGGCTACACCTTC. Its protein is CSVEGTGRGYGYTF.